This TCR beta chain was retrieved from a study of blood T cell repertoires in COVID-19 (dated by TCRdb to the early 2020s). Notes on the research overall: The collaborator samples originated in the United States, Italy and Spain and spanned the acute and convalescent phases of COVID-19. The prospective study material was composed of cDNA or gDNA derived from T cells, B-cell-depleted T cells, or PBMCs. A freely available public database, intended as a resource for researchers studying the immune response to SARS-CoV-2, is where the repertoires were released. The samples were drawn from two sources: the first 160 participants of the ongoing ImmuneRACE study, and 1,000 to 1,500 subjects contributed by 6 global collaborators. Where available, HLA class I and class II types were taken from metadata supplied by the sample provider and were not determined by assay-based typing. The dataset comprised deeply sampled blood TCRbeta repertoires from subjects exposed to, actively infected with, or recovered from COVID-19. Sample metadata almost always included a de-identified subject ID, COVID-19 status, age in years and sex.

TCRbeta CDR3 regions were amplified from genomic DNA by means of the immunoSEQ Assay, a bias-controlled multiplex PCR. The paper's data handling went like this. Nucleated cell counts per sample were estimated from amplification of reference gene primers within the assay. To quantify the absolute abundance of each unique TCRbeta CDR3 rearrangement, sequence reads were collapsed and filtered. Productive Simpson clonality was computed per sample as the square root of Simpson's diversity index over productive rearrangements. This is the immuneACCESS table as TCRdb keeps it, with only in-frame sequences that have V and J called. A part of the clones is gone; compared with another copy, unresolved V genes explain less than half, and the rest is unexplained. For V, J and clone size, that table is used; D and trimming come from the DNA. This sample lists 150,000 to 200,000 clones; 70% to 85% were detected once. Roughly 12% of the sample belongs to the ten largest clones.

Beyond this particular receptor, the publication reports: Clinical and demographic metadata were provided uncurated, with the amount varying by source and participant.

Participants in the prospective study were aged about 18 to 95 years, lived in about two dozen United States geographic areas, and enrolled through a virtual design. In the prospective study, participants were assigned to cohorts based on the clinical history participants reported in a screening survey and a study questionnaire. Recovered participants in ImmuneRACE Cohort 3 were defined by two consecutive negative NP/OP PCR tests, clearance by a healthcare professional, or resolution of symptoms. In the prospective study, whole blood, serum and a nasopharyngeal or oropharyngeal swab were collected from each participant by mobile phlebotomists. Prospective study participants could optionally give additional blood draws and questionnaires over a roughly two-month period. Prospective study blood samples were shipped either frozen or at room temperature before DNA extraction. For CDR1 and CDR2, the germline V gene (reference sequence) lists MNHEY and SMNVEV. The CDR3 measures 15 amino acids from cysteine to phenylalanine. Solely the CDR3 DNA is kept, with 45 bases framed from the first base. V lost 10 bases and J lost 4 bases; the stretch between them is 20 bases long.

This clone has only one observation. This receptor's antigen is unknown. The record has no base qualities; no much larger clone is one base away. The rearrangement combines TRBV27 with TRBJ1-5; D gene: possibly TRBD1, on 6 matching bases. The receptor was isolated from a man aged 50 or older who had recovered from COVID-19. Material: PBMCs or T cells enriched from blood (not recorded which). The DNA sequence reads TGTGCCACCAGGGGAGAACAAGAGGAAAATCAGCCCCAGCATTTT. The resulting protein is CATRGEQEENQPQHF.